The entry that follows covers one TCR beta chain sequence. The ends were cut back, 1 base at V and 6 bases at J, with 12 bases in the middle. Germline assignment: CDR1 SGHTA and CDR2 FQGNSA. The CDR3 sequence is 14 residues long. Only in-frame clones appear in the TCRdb table, and some are missing; sequencing was by immunoSEQ multiplex PCR. The table lists over 150,000 clones, roughly 87% of them singletons, with approximately 2% in the top ten. The data were obtained in a study of blood T cell repertoires in COVID-19. On the study more broadly: Researchers got acute and convalescent COVID-19 samples from the United States, Italy and Spain.

Sample: PBMCs or T cells enriched from blood (not recorded which). This receptor was taken from a woman aged 25 to 39 who had recovered from COVID-19. The V and J genes are TRBV7-2 and TRBJ1-1; the D gene is possibly TRBD1 (5 bases). For the CDR3, the DNA is TGTGCCAGCAGCTTAGATTCAGGGTACGCTGAAGCTTTCTTT. It specifies CASSLDSGYAEAFF.